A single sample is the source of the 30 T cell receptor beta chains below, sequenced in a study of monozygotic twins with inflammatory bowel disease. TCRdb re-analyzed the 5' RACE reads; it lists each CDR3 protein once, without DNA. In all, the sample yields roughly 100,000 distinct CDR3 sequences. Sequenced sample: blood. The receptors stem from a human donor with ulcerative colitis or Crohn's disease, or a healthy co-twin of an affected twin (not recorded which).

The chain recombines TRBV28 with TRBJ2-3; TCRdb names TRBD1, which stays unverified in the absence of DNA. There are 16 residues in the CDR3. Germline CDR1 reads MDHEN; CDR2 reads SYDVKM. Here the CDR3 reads CASSLGTGANTDTQYF.

The CDR3: CASSHFRQGNYEQYF. The V and J genes are TRBV4-3 and TRBJ2-7; without DNA, the TCRdb call of TRBD1 cannot be checked. The germline CDR1 and CDR2 sequences are LGHNA and YSLEER. This CDR3 is built from 15 residues.

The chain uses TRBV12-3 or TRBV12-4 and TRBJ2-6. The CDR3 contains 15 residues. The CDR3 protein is CASSPPMSGANVLTF.

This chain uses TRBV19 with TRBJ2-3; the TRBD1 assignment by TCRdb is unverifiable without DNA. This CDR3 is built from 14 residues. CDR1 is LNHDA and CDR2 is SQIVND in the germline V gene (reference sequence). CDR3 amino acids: CASSIPAGMDTQYF.

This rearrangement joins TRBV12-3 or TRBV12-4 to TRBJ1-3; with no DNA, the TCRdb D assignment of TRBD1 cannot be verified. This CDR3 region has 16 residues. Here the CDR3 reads CASSLRGARAGNTIYF.

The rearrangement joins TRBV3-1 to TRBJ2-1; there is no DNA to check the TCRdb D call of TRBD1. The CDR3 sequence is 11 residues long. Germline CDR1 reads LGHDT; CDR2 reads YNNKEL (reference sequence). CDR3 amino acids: CASSLAGPQFF.

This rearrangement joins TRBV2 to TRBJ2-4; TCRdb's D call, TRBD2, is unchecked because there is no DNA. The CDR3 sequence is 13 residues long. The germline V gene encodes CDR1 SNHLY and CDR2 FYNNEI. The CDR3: CASSEEASGGQYF.

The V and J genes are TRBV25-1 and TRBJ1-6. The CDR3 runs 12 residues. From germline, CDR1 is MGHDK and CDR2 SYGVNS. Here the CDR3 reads CASRVTNSPLHF. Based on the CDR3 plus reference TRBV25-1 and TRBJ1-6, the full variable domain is EADIYQTPRYLVIGTGKKITLECSQTMGHDKMYWYQQDPGMELHLIHYSYGVNSTEKGDLSSESTVSRIRTEHFPLTLESARPSHTSQYLCASRVTNSPLHFGNGTRLTVT.

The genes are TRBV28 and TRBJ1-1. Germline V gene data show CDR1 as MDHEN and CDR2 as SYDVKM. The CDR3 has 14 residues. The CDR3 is CASSFFSGNTEAFF.

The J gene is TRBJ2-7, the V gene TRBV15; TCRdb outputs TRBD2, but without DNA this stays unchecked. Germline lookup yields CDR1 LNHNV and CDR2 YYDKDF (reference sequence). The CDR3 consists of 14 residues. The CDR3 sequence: CATSPGLEIYEQYF.

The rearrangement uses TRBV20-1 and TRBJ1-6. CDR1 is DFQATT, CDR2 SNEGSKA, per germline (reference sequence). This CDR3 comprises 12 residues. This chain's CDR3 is CSASSPNSPLHF.

The CDR3 protein is CASSLEWGTGELFF. This sequence joins TRBV11-3 and TRBJ2-2; no DNA is available, so the TRBD1 call from TCRdb remains unchecked. Germline CDR1 and CDR2: SGHNT and YENEEA. The CDR3 sequence is 14 residues long.

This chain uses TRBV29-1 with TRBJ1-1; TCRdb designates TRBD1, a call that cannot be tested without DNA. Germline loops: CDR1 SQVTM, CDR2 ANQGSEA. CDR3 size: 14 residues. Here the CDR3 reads CSVDQGYEDTEAFF.

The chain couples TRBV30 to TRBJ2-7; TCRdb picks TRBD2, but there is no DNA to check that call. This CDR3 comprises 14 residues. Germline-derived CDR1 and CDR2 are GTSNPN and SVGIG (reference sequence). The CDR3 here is CAWGGDGDSSEQYF. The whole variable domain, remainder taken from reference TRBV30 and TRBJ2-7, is SQTIHQWPATLVQPVGSPLSLECTVEGTSNPNLYWYRQAAGRGLQLLFYSVGIGQISSEVPQNLSASRPQDRQFILSSKKLLLSDSGFYLCAWGGDGDSSEQYFGPGTRLTVT.

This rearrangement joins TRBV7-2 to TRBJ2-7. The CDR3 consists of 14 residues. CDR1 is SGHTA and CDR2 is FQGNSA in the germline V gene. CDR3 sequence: CASSLAMSAYEQYF.

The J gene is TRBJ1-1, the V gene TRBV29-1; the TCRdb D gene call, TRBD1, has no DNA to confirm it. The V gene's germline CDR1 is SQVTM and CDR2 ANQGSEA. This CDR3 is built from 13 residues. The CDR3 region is CSVGDSSFAEAFF. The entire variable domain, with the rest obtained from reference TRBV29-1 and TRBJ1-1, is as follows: SAVISQKPSRDICQRGTSLTIQCQVDSQVTMMFWYRQQPGQSLTLIATANQGSEATYESGFVIDKFPISRPNLTFSTLTVSNMSPEDSSIYLCSVGDSSFAEAFFGQGTRLTVV.

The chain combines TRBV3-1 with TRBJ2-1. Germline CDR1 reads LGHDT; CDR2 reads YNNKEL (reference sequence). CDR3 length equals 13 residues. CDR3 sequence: CASSQGGYNEQFF.

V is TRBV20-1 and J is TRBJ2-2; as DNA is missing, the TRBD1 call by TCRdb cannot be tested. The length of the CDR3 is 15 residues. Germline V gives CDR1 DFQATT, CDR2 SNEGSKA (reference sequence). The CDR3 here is CSAQAGTLATGELFF.

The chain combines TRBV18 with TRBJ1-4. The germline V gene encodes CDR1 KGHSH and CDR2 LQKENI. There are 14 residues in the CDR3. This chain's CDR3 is CASSQAGRNEKLFF.

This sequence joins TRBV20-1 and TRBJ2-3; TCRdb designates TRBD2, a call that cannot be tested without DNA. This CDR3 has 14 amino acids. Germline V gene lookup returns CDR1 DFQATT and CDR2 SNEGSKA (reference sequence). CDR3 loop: CKVERGLGTDTQYF.

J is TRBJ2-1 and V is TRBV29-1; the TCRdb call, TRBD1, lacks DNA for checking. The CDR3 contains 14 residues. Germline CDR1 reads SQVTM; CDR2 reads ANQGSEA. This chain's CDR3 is CSVPGTGGFHEQFF.

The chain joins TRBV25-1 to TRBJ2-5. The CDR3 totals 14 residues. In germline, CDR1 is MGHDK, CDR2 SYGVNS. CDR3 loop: CASSESGYQETQYF. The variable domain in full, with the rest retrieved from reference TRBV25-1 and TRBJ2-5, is EADIYQTPRYLVIGTGKKITLECSQTMGHDKMYWYQQDPGMELHLIHYSYGVNSTEKGDLSSESTVSRIRTEHFPLTLESARPSHTSQYLCASSESGYQETQYFGPGTRLLVL.

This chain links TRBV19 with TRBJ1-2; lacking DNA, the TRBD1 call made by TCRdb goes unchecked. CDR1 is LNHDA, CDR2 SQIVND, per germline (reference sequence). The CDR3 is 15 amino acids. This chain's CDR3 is CASIAPTKANYGYTF.

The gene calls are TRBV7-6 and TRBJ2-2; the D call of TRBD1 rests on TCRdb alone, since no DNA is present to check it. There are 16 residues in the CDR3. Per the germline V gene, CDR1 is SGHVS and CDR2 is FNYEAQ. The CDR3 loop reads CASTRRGGPNTGELFF.

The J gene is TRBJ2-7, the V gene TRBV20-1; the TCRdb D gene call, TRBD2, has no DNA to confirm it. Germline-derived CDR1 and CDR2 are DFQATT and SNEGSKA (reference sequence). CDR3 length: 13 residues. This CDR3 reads CSARLAGNYEQYF.

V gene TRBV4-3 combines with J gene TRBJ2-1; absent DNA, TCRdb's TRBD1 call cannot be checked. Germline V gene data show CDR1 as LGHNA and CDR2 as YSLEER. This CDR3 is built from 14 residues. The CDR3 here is CASSPAQGYNEQFF.

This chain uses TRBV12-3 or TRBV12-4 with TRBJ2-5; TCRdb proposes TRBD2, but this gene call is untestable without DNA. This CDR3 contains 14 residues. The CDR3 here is CASSPTSGEGTQYF.

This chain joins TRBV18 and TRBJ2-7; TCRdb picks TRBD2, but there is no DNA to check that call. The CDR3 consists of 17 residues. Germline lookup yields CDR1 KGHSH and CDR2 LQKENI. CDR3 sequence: CASSPALRTDGSHEQYF.

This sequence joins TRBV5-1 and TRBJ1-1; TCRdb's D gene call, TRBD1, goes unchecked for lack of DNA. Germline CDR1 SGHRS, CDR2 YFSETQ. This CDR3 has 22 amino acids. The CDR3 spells CASPQKEVSRTGGKLWNTEAFF.

The CDR3 sequence: CSAMGLAGGSYNEQFF. The genes are TRBV20-1 and TRBJ2-1; the TCRdb call, TRBD2, lacks DNA for checking. The CDR3 contains 16 residues. CDR1 is DFQATT and CDR2 is SNEGSKA in the germline V gene (reference sequence).